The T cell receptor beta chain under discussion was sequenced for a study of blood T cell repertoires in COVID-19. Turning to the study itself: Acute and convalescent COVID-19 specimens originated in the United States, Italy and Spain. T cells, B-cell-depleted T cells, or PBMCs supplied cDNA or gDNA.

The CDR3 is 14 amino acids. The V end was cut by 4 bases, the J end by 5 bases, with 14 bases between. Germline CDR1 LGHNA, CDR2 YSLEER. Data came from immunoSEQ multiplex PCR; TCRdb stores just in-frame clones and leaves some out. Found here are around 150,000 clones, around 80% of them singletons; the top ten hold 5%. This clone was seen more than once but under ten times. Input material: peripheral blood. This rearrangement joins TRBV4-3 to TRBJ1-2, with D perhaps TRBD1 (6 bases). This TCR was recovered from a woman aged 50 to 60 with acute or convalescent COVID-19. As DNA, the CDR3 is TGCGCCAGCAGCCCCCAACCCCAGGGGTATGGCTACACCTTC. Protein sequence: CASSPQPQGYGYTF.